A selection of T cell receptor beta chains follows, all from one sample in a study of blood T cell repertoires in COVID-19. Clones were read by immunoSEQ multiplex PCR, and TCRdb kept only the in-frame ones, dropping some. The table shows 180,000 or so clones, with 80% to 90% occurring only once. Sequenced sample: peripheral blood. These TCRs come from an older woman with COVID-19, enrolled during active disease. Each CDR3 is given with its conserved first and last residue. The D gene is left open where the match is weak.

>15|.|TRBJ2-1|TRBV30
CAWSGGPSSYNEQFF
>15|TRBD2|TRBJ2-3|TRBV6-5
CASRGLAGGTDTQYF
>13|.|TRBJ2-7|TRBV28
CASRYGQGFEQYF
>15|TRBD1|TRBJ1-1|TRBV4-2
CASSQVPAQGAEAFF
>14|.|TRBJ1-5|TRBV9
CASNGGELYQPQHF
>14|.|TRBJ1-1|TRBV5-1
CASRLTGQNTEAFF
>13|.|TRBJ1-3|TRBV6-5
CASSLRERNTIYF
>16|.|TRBJ2-2|TRBV6-5
CASSYSISGLAGELFF
>16|.|TRBJ1-3|TRBV13
CASSLTTAYSGNTIYF
>15|.|TRBJ1-6|TRBV19
CASSIGILGNSPLHF
>14|TRBD1|TRBJ2-5|TRBV5-4
CASSGQGDGETQYF
>13|.|TRBJ1-6|TRBV12-3/TRBV12-4
CASSPRQYSPLHF
>14|.|TRBJ2-3|TRBV30
CAWTVGGSTDTQYF
>13|.|TRBJ1-1|TRBV11-2
CASSQRPVEGAFF
>14|.|TRBJ2-1|TRBV19
CASSIDRGYNEQFF
>15|.|TRBJ1-2|TRBV19
CASSGTGGRSYGYTF
>14|.|TRBJ2-5|TRBV7-7
CASSFGAAAETQYF
>14|TRBD2|TRBJ2-1|TRBV30
CAWTRGGTYNEQFF
>18|TRBD2|TRBJ2-7|TRBV6-1
CASSEAYVAGGPGYEQYF
>14|.|TRBJ1-2|TRBV28
CASSRGTAAGGYTF
>15|.|TRBJ1-2|TRBV5-5
CASRLRAGANYGYTF
>16|TRBD2|TRBJ2-5|TRBV5-8
CASSLEGLAVQETQYF
>14|.|TRBJ2-2|TRBV6-5
CASSYSTTAGELFF
>15|.|TRBJ1-2|TRBV24-1
CATSDPGQSFYGYTF
>16|.|TRBJ1-6|TRBV11-2
CASSPALDWPNSPLHF
>15|.|TRBJ1-2|TRBV7-8
CASSLSLPGTSGYTF
>14|TRBD1|TRBJ1-3|TRBV6-2/TRBV6-3
CASSTRDRGNTIYF
>16|TRBD1|TRBJ2-3|TRBV7-3
CASSLLGGRGTDTQYF
>12|.|TRBJ2-2|TRBV28
CASRRHLGELFF
>14|TRBD1|TRBJ1-2|TRBV5-6
CASSWGDRGYGYTF
>14|.|TRBJ2-5|TRBV28
CASSLWTEQETQYF
>13|.|TRBJ2-7|TRBV11-3
CASSLSPAREQYF
>17|TRBD2|TRBJ2-3|TRBV18
CASSPKTSGGGTDTQYF
>15|.|TRBJ1-5|TRBV28
CASSLRGRGTQPQHF
>18|.|TRBJ2-6|TRBV4-2
CASSQDTTTGSGANVLTF
>15|.|TRBJ2-1|TRBV11-2
CASSLGGTRDNEQFF
>15|.|TRBJ1-3|TRBV24-1
CATSDTGVSGNTIYF
>15|.|TRBJ2-6|TRBV6-5
CASSYSSSGANVLTF
>13|.|TRBJ1-6|TRBV2
CASSESRNSPLHF
>14|.|TRBJ1-1|TRBV11-2
CASSLTDYSTEAFF
>13|.|TRBJ1-2|TRBV28
CASSFDYQGGYTF
>13|.|TRBJ1-6|TRBV30
CAWSQGSNSPLHF
>15|TRBD1|TRBJ2-7|TRBV4-1
CASSHPGQGSYEQYF
>11|.|TRBJ2-1|TRBV30
CAWSRGVEQFF
>11|.|TRBJ2-4|TRBV20-1
CSASPQNIQYF
>14|.|TRBJ2-2|TRBV30
CAWSERRNTGELFF
>13|.|TRBJ2-1|TRBV2
CASTKTGDGEQFF
>15|TRBD1|TRBJ2-3|TRBV15
CATSARQGASDTQYF
>17|TRBD2|TRBJ2-1|TRBV18
CASSPNIASGLYNEQFF
>14|.|TRBJ1-6|TRBV19
CASSNRQDNSPLHF
>12|TRBD1|TRBJ1-3|TRBV2
CASRTGGNTIYF
>15|TRBD2|TRBJ2-2|TRBV13
CASSLGPGGTGELFF
>15|TRBD1|TRBJ2-5|TRBV6-5
CASSPGTGEGKTQYF
>12|.|TRBJ1-3|TRBV29-1
CSVQGSGNTIYF
>15|.|TRBJ2-1|TRBV6-5
CASRYLAGFLNEQFF